This entry lists 30 T cell receptor beta chains sequenced from one sample in a study of T cells in Graves' hyperthyroidism and ophthalmopathy. The TCR beta CDR3 regions underwent amplification using RNA transcripts as the source. Initially, a first-round RT-PCR of the TCR CDR3 employed the HTBI primer set. TCRdb redid the calling of the multiplex PCR reads with MiXCR, one entry per CDR3 protein. The data contain about 640,000 distinct CDR3 sequences, under 25% of them singletons. The material sequenced was blood. These receptors were collected from a man aged 25 to 45 with Graves' ophthalmopathy.

Regarding this clonotype: A junction boundary mismatches the germline segment, possibly from a read error. CDR3 coding DNA: TGCAGTGCTAGAGACGTCGACAGGGGGCTTCACTATGGCTACATCTTC. Protein: CSARDVDRGLHYGYIF. The chain carries TRBV20-1 and TRBJ1-2, with 10 nucleotides matching TRBD1. Germline CDR1 is DFQATT and CDR2 is SNEGSKA (reference sequence). The length of the CDR3 is 16 residues.

Only a few counts were recorded for this clonotype. The rearrangement joins TRBV7-6 to TRBJ2-2; 15 nucleotides align to TRBD2. The CDR3 runs to 16 residues. Germline V CDR1 and CDR2: SGHVS, FNYEAQ. Trimming cost V 8 bases and J 4 bases; bases outside gene matches: 5. CDR3 amino acids: CASGLAGGGITGELFF. In DNA, the CDR3 is TGTGCCAGCGGACTAGCGGGGGGGGGCATCACCGGGGAGCTGTTTTTT.

The table lists this clonotype with a few counts. The chain links TRBV7-9 to TRBJ2-3, with TRBD2 identical over 9 bases. This CDR3 comprises 15 residues. CDR1 is SEHNR, CDR2 FQNEAQ, per germline (reference sequence). J gave up 1 base and V 5 bases, and 4 bases lay outside the gene matches. The CDR3 region has the DNA TGTGCCAGCAGCGGATGGACTAGCGGCACAGATACGCAGTATTTT. Amino acid sequence: CASSGWTSGTDTQYF.

The rearrangement joins TRBV20-1 to TRBJ2-7; D call uncertain. This CDR3 comprises 11 residues. Germline loops: CDR1 DFQATT, CDR2 SNEGSKA (reference sequence). Trimming pared 4 bases from V and 3 bases from J, leaving 7 bases between. CDR3 amino acids: CSAIRNYEQYF. DNA of the CDR3: TGCAGTGCTATACGAAACTACGAGCAGTACTTC.

This clonotype was seen many times. V gene TRBV5-1 combines with J gene TRBJ2-7; no definite D call. CDR1 is SGHRS and CDR2 is YFSETQ in the germline V gene. V lost 2 bases to trimming and J lost 5 bases, with 11 bases between them. This CDR3 comprises 13 residues. The CDR3 nucleotides are TGCGCCAGCAGCTTTTGGGGATCCCACGAGCAGTACTTC. This sequence encodes CASSFWGSHEQYF. Full variable domain (rest looked up from reference TRBV5-1 and TRBJ2-7): KAGVTQTPRYLIKTRGQQVTLSCSPISGHRSVSWYQQTPGQGLQFLFEYFSETQRNKGNFPGRFSGRQFSNSRSEMNVSTLELGDSALYLCASSFWGSHEQYFGPGTRLTVT.

A few counts support this clonotype. The gene calls are TRBV5-1 and TRBJ1-1; 11 nucleotides line up with TRBD1. CDR1 and CDR2 from the germline V gene are SGHRS and YFSETQ. The CDR3 consists of 16 residues. V shed 4 bases, J shed 0 bases, and the junction held 5 bases outside the gene matches. Here the CDR3 DNA reads TGCGCCAGCAGCGGGACAGGGGGGGTCATGAACACTGAAGCTTTCTTT. Its protein is CASSGTGGVMNTEAFF.

This clonotype was seen more than once but under ten times. The V gene is TRBV6-2 or TRBV6-3, the J gene TRBJ2-1; possible D gene TRBD2, 6 bases. The length of the CDR3 is 13 residues. CDR1 and CDR2 (germline): MNHEY, SVGEGT. Trimming left V 4 bases short and J 9 bases short, with 13 bases between. For the CDR3, the DNA is TGTGCCAGCAGTTCCCTAAGCGGGCTTGAGCAGTTCTTC. As protein: CASSSLSGLEQFF.

This chain connects TRBV4-2 to TRBJ1-1, with D possibly matching TRBD1 (6 bases). The CDR3 extends over 16 amino acids. CDR1 and CDR2 from the germline V gene are LGHNA and YNFKEQ. Trimming pared 0 bases from V and 3 bases from J, leaving 14 bases between. CDR3 sequence reads: CASSQDSARGYTEAFF. The CDR3 coding sequence is TGTGCCAGCAGCCAAGATTCGGCCAGGGGCTACACTGAAGCTTTCTTT.

The rearrangement joins TRBV6-2 or TRBV6-3 to TRBJ2-7, with D possibly being TRBD1 (6 bases). The CDR3 is made up of 14 amino acids. Trimming shortened V by 7 bases and J by 3 bases, and 16 bases separated the two germline ends. Germline lookup yields CDR1 MNHEY and CDR2 SVGEGT. CDR3 bases: TGTGCCAGCACTCTGGGGGCAACCATCTACGAGCAGTACTTC. The encoded protein is CASTLGATIYEQYF.

This clonotype appeared a few times. J is TRBJ2-1 and V is TRBV28; 13 bases are shared with TRBD2. This CDR3 region has 14 residues. The V and J ends lost 5 bases and 15 bases, in that order; junction bases with no gene match: 10. Germline V gives CDR1 MDHEN, CDR2 SYDVKM. Here the CDR3 DNA reads TGTGCCAGCAGTAAGGGACTAGCGGGACGAGAGGGGTTCTTC. Translating gives CASSKGLAGREGFF.

The rearrangement uses TRBV3-1 and TRBJ1-3, with D perhaps TRBD1 (5 bases). The V and J ends lost 5 bases and 2 bases respectively, with 28 bases between them. The CDR3 is 20 amino acids. Germline V CDR1 and CDR2: LGHDT, YNNKEL (reference sequence). The DNA of the CDR3 is TGTGCCAGCAGCGACCACCGGGACCCGCGGTTGCGATCTGCTGGAAACACCATATATTTT. It yields the protein CASSDHRDPRLRSAGNTIYF.

There are many counts of this clonotype. V usage is TRBV27 and J usage is TRBJ2-2; 8 bases agree with TRBD1. Germline CDR1 MNHEY, CDR2 SMNVEV (reference sequence). The CDR3 covers 13 residues. V dropped 6 bases and J dropped 7; count of bases not matched to a gene: 4. The CDR3 spells CASSLTGGGELFF. CDR3 sequence (DNA): TGTGCCAGCAGCCTCACAGGGGGCGGGGAGCTGTTTTTT.

This chain uses TRBV20-1 with TRBJ2-5; D is possibly TRBD2 (6 bases). The ends were cut back, 3 bases at V and 3 bases at J, with 11 bases in the middle. The CDR3 is made up of 13 amino acids. Germline loops: CDR1 DFQATT, CDR2 SNEGSKA (reference sequence). For the CDR3, the DNA is TGCAGTGCTAGGCGTACTAGCAAAGAGACCCAGTACTTC. Translating gives CSARRTSKETQYF.

Only a few counts were recorded for this clonotype. The genes are TRBV6-6 and TRBJ1-1, with a weak D call TRBD1 (5 bases). CDR3 length: 15 residues. Germline CDR1 reads MNHNY; CDR2 reads SVGAGI (reference sequence). Trimming cost V 0 bases and J 0 bases, with 8 bases left between them. CDR3 residues: CASSYSGTVNTEAFF. The CDR3 nucleotides are TGTGCCAGCAGTTACTCTGGGACGGTGAACACTGAAGCTTTCTTT.

This clonotype was picked up a small number of times. The chain is built from TRBV12-3 or TRBV12-4 and TRBJ2-7; TRBD1 matches at 9 bases. CDR3 size: 15 residues. V gave up 5 bases and J gave up 2 bases; unmatched junction bases: 7. The DNA of the CDR3 is TGTGCCAGCAGTGAAATACAGGGGGCCACCTACGAGCAGTACTTC. Residues: CASSEIQGATYEQYF.

This rearrangement joins TRBV14 to TRBJ1-1, with D possibly matching TRBD1 (5 bases). The CDR3 runs 17 residues. Trimming took off 4 bases at V and 5 bases at J, with 23 bases between the two ends. Looked up from germline, CDR1 is SGHDN and CDR2 is FVKESK. DNA for the CDR3: TGTGCCAGCAGCCCCAGGCTAGCGGGACGGGGATTGACTGAAGCTTTCTTT. It translates to CASSPRLAGRGLTEAFF.

This clonotype was seen at least ten times. The chain uses TRBV2 and TRBJ2-2; D perhaps matches TRBD2 (6 bases). The CDR3 totals 16 residues. The V end lost 6 bases, the J end lost 1 base, and 15 bases lay between the germline ends. CDR1 and CDR2 (germline): SNHLY, FYNNEI. CDR3 loop: CASSVRVAVNTGELFF. The DNA of the CDR3 is TGTGCCAGCAGCGTACGGGTAGCGGTGAACACCGGGGAGCTGTTTTTT.

This clonotype came up a few times. This rearrangement joins TRBV29-1 to TRBJ2-4, with 7 nucleotides matching TRBD2. CDR3 length: 14 amino acids. Germline trimming cut 7 bases from V and 0 bases from J; bases unmatched to any gene: 6. CDR1 is SQVTM, CDR2 ANQGSEA, per germline. For the CDR3, the DNA is TGCAGCGCCTTGGTAGCGGGAGCCAAAAACATTCAGTACTTC. Protein sequence: CSALVAGAKNIQYF.

The V and J genes are TRBV4-3 and TRBJ2-3; 10 bases line up with TRBD2. CDR1 and CDR2 from the germline V gene are LGHNA and YSLEER. With V trimmed by 3 bases and J by 4 bases, 10 bases remained unmatched. The CDR3 loop spans 17 amino acids. CDR3 amino acids: CASSQVQLAGSPDTQYF. The CDR3, as DNA: TGCGCCAGCAGCCAGGTGCAACTAGCGGGATCCCCAGATACGCAGTATTTT.

The rearrangement uses TRBV11-2 and TRBJ2-4; D may match TRBD1 or TRBD2 (5 bases each). CDR1 is SGHAT, CDR2 FQNNGV, per germline. This CDR3 spans 15 amino acids. V was clipped by 4 bases and J by 3 bases, with 13 bases between them. The CDR3 DNA sequence: TGTGCCAGCAGCTCGTCTAGAGGGGTCAAAAACATTCAGTACTTC. It codes for CASSSSRGVKNIQYF.

This clonotype was detected a few times. This rearrangement joins TRBV11-2 to TRBJ2-1; TRBD1 aligns across 9 bases. The germline V gene encodes CDR1 SGHAT and CDR2 FQNNGV. With 5 bases clipped from V and 4 bases from J, the junction kept 9 bases outside the gene matches. The CDR3 runs 16 residues. The chain's CDR3 is CASSPWDRASYNEQFF. CDR3 bases: TGTGCCAGCAGCCCCTGGGACAGGGCATCATACAATGAGCAGTTCTTC.

This clonotype was seen repeatedly, ten times or more. The rearrangement uses TRBV28 and TRBJ2-1, with 7 bases fitting TRBD2. Germline CDR1 is MDHEN and CDR2 is SYDVKM. The CDR3 runs to 16 residues. Trimming removed 7 bases from V and 5 bases from J; junction bases left unmatched: 14. DNA for the CDR3: TGTGCCAGCAACCAGGGCGGGACTACAATAAACAATGAGCAGTTCTTC. Translating gives CASNQGGTTINNEQFF. Drawing the rest from reference TRBV28 and TRBJ2-1, the complete variable domain is DVKVTQSSRYLVKRTGEKVFLECVQDMDHENMFWYRQDPGLGLRLIYFSYDVKMKEKGDIPEGYSVSREKKERFSLILESASTNQTSMYLCASNQGGTTINNEQFFGPGTRLTVL.

This chain connects TRBV2 to TRBJ2-2, with D perhaps matching TRBD1 (5 bases). This CDR3 has 15 residues. Trimming pared 3 bases from V and 6 bases from J, leaving 14 bases between. Per germline, CDR1 SNHLY and CDR2 FYNNEI. In DNA form, the CDR3 reads TGTGCCAGCAGTGACCGTGGGGCGGTCGCCGGGGAGCTGTTTTTT. This translates into CASSDRGAVAGELFF.

V and J are TRBV20-1 and TRBJ1-5; D call uncertain. Germline V gene sequence: CDR1 DFQATT, CDR2 SNEGSKA (reference sequence). The CDR3 covers 14 residues. V was clipped by 3 bases and J by 2 bases, with 11 bases between them. CDR3 protein: CSASLGSGNQPQHF. DNA of the CDR3: TGCAGTGCTAGCCTTGGGAGTGGCAATCAGCCCCAGCATTTT.

This clonotype was seen ten or more times. The rearrangement joins TRBV20-1 to TRBJ2-5; TRBD2 matches at 11 bases. The CDR3 is 15 amino acids. Germline CDR1 and CDR2: DFQATT and SNEGSKA (reference sequence). The CDR3 spells CRAWLAGGAVETQYF. DNA for the CDR3: TGCAGAGCTTGGCTAGCGGGAGGAGCGGTCGAGACCCAGTACTTC.

This clonotype was seen many times. The V gene is TRBV12-3 or TRBV12-4, the J gene TRBJ1-4, with unresolved D. The CDR3 loop spans 11 amino acids. With 8 bases removed from V and 8 bases from J, the gap between germline ends came to 9 bases. The CDR3 reads CASAGTEKLFF. Written as DNA, the CDR3 is TGTGCCAGCGCGGGTACGGAAAAACTGTTTTTT.

The genes are TRBV6-2 or TRBV6-3 and TRBJ2-3; D is unresolved. CDR3 length: 14 amino acids. CDR1 MNHEY and CDR2 SVGEGT come from the germline V gene. V was clipped by 10 bases and J by 3 bases, with 17 bases between them. The CDR3 DNA follows: TGTGCCATCTCTGACGCCGACGGGACAGATACGCAGTATTTT. The encoded protein is CAISDADGTDTQYF.

This clonotype appeared a few times. The chain combines TRBV19 with TRBJ2-7, with D possibly being TRBD2 (5 bases). The CDR3 spans 15 residues. Trimming removed 3 bases from V and 3 bases from J, with 15 bases in between. Looked up from germline, CDR1 is LNHDA and CDR2 is SQIVND (reference sequence). The DNA for the CDR3 is TGTGCCAGTAGTATTCGGCTAGCAGTGATCTACGAGCAGTACTTC. It translates to CASSIRLAVIYEQYF.

Only a few counts were recorded for this clonotype. The rearrangement joins TRBV10-3 to TRBJ1-1; 8 bases line up with TRBD1. J gave up 5 bases and V 8 bases, and 7 bases lay outside the gene matches. CDR3 length: 13 amino acids. CDR1 and CDR2 (germline): ENHRY, SYGVKD. The CDR3 DNA reads TGTGCCATCCAGGACAGGGTTGAAACTGAAGCTTTCTTT. Protein sequence: CAIQDRVETEAFF.

This clonotype was counted many times. This chain joins TRBV20-1 and TRBJ1-5; D call uncertain. The V and J ends lost 5 bases and 0 bases respectively, with 20 bases between them. The CDR3 totals 17 residues. Germline V gene data show CDR1 as DFQATT and CDR2 as SNEGSKA (reference sequence). DNA for the CDR3: TGCAGTGCTGGAGCAGGCCAACTGGCTTATAGCAATCAGCCCCAGCATTTT. It specifies CSAGAGQLAYSNQPQHF.